Detailed here is one T cell receptor beta chain. This CDR3 is 14 amino acids long. V was trimmed by 0 bases and J by 1 base, leaving 9 bases between them. CDR1 is GTSNPN and CDR2 is SVGIG in the germline V gene (reference sequence). This sample is drawn from a study of shared clonotypes between healthy human individuals. Sequencing was performed with immunoSEQ multiplex PCR; in TCRdb, only in-frame clones are kept and a portion is missing. The repertoire consists of around 2.3 million clones, with under 97% occurring once and the leading ten covering over 0.1%. The sequence was collected from a man aged 18 to 30 in good health. This sequence joins TRBV30 and TRBJ1-1; D is uncertain. The source material was naive CD4+ T cells sorted from blood. Subset described: CD45RA+ positively selected. The CDR3 loop reads CAWSVWAKNTEAFF. DNA of the CDR3: TGTGCCTGGAGTGTGTGGGCGAAGAACACTGAAGCTTTCTTT. The variable domain in full, completed from reference TRBV30 and TRBJ1-1, reads SQTIHQWPATLVQPVGSPLSLECTVEGTSNPNLYWYRQAAGRGLQLLFYSVGIGQISSEVPQNLSASRPQDRQFILSSKKLLLSDSGFYLCAWSVWAKNTEAFFGQGTRLTVV.